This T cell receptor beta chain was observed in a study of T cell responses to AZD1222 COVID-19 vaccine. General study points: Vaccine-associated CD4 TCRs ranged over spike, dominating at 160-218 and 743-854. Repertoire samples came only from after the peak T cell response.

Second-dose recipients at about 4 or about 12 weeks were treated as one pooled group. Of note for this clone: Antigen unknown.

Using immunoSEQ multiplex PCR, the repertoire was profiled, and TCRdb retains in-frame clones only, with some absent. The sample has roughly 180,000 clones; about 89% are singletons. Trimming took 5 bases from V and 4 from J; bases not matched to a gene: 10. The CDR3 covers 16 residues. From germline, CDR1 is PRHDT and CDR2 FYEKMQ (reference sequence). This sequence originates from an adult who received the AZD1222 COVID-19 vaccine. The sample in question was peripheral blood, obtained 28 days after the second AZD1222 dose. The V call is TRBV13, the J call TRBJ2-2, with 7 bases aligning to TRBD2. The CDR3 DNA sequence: TGTGCCAGCAGCCCCTGGGGGGGGTCCCTCACCGGGGAGCTGTTTTTT. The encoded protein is CASSPWGGSLTGELFF.